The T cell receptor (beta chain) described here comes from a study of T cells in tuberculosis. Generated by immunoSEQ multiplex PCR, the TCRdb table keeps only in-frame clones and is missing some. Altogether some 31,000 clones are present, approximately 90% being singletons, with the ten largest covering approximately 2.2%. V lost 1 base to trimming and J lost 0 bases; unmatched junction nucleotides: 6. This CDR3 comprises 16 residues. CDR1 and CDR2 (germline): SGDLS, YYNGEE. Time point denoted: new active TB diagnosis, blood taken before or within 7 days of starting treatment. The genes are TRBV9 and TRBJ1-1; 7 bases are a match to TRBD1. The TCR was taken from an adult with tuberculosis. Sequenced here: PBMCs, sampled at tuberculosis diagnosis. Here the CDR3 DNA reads TGTGCCAGCAGCGTATTCGGAGGGGGCTTGAACACTGAAGCTTTCTTT. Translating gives CASSVFGGGLNTEAFF.